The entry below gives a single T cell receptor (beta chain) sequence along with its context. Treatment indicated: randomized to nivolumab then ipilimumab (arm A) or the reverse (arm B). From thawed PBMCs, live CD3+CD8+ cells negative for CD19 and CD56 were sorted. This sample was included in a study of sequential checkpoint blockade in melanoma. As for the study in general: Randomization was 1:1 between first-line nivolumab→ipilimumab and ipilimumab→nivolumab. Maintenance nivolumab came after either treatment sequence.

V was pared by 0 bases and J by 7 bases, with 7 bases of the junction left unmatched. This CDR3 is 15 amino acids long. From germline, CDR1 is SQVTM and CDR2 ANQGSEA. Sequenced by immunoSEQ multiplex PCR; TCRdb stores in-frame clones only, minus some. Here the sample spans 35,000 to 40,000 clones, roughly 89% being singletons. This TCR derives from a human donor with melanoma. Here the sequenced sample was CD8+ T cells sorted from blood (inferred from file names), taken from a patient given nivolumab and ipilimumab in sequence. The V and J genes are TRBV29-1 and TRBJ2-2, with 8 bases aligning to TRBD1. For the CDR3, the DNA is TGCAGCGTTGAAGAACAAGACAGGGGCGACGGGGAGCTGTTTTTT. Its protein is CSVEEQDRGDGELFF.